The 10 T cell receptor beta chains reported below all come from one sample, sequenced in a study of T-cell memory formation after mild COVID-19. Using its own MiXCR run on the 5' RACE reads, TCRdb lists one record per CDR3 protein. The table has about 82,000 distinct CDR3 sequences, around 13% seen once. The sequenced sample was PBMCs or a T cell subset sorted from them (not recorded which). Receptors were obtained from a man younger than 35 who had mild COVID-19 (a few samples of this study predate the infection). Cell type and time point are not known.

This clonotype was counted between two and nine times. The chain links TRBV11-2 to TRBJ2-5; D is undetermined. CDR1 and CDR2 from the germline V gene are SGHAT and FQNNGV. The CDR3 runs to 14 residues. The germline V and J ends were trimmed by 5 bases and 1 base, with 11 bases remaining between them. CDR3 region: CASSPRRLQETQYF. CDR3 bases: TGTGCCAGCAGCCCCCGAAGGCTCCAAGAGACCCAGTACTTC. The full variable domain, completed using reference TRBV11-2 and TRBJ2-5, is EAGVAQSPRYKIIEKRQSVAFWCNPISGHATLYWYQQILGQGPKLLIQFQNNGVVDDSQLPKDRFSAERLKGVDSTLKIQPAKLEDSAVYLCASSPRRLQETQYFGPGTRLLVL.

The rearrangement links TRBV12-3 or TRBV12-4 to TRBJ2-1, with TRBD2 matching over 8 bases. V was pared by 3 bases and J by 5 bases, with 3 bases of the junction left unmatched. The CDR3 length is 14 residues. CDR3: CASSFNGRDNEQFF. The CDR3 DNA is TGTGCCAGCAGTTTCAACGGGAGGGACAATGAGCAGTTCTTC.

This clonotype was picked up a small number of times. The chain employs TRBV27 and TRBJ1-5; 8 bases line up with TRBD1. Germline V gene data show CDR1 as MNHEY and CDR2 as SMNVEV (reference sequence). The trim removed 8 bases at V and 4 bases at J, leaving 10 bases unmatched. This CDR3 is 15 amino acids long. The CDR3 here is CASGFSGGWNQPQHF. CDR3 bases: TGTGCCAGCGGATTTTCAGGGGGCTGGAATCAGCCCCAGCATTTT.

This clonotype occurred a few times. The chain combines TRBV7-9 with TRBJ2-2; possibly TRBD2 for D (5 bases). The CDR3 sequence is 18 residues long. V lost 5 bases and J 4 bases, leaving 23 bases between the germline ends. Germline CDR1 SEHNR, CDR2 FQNEAQ (reference sequence). CDR3 loop: CASSLSDQTRLATGELFF. CDR3 bases: TGTGCCAGCAGCCTATCAGACCAGACCCGGCTAGCCACCGGGGAGCTGTTTTTT. The variable domain in full, with the rest retrieved from reference TRBV7-9 and TRBJ2-2, is DTGVSQNPRHKITKRGQNVTFRCDPISEHNRLYWYRQTLGQGPEFLTYFQNEAQLEKSRLLSDRFSAERPKGSFSTLEIQRTEQGDSAMYLCASSLSDQTRLATGELFFGEGSRLTVL.

In its sample, this clonotype was seen a few times. For the CDR3, the DNA is TGCGCCAGCAGCTTGTATAGGTTGAACACTGAAGCTTTCTTT. It specifies CASSLYRLNTEAFF. The chain links TRBV5-1 to TRBJ1-1; no clear D. This CDR3 is 14 amino acids long. The V gene's germline CDR1 is SGHRS and CDR2 YFSETQ. Between the trimmed V and J ends, which lost 1 base and 0 bases, there was a span of 7 bases.

There are a few counts of this clonotype. The chain uses TRBV7-2 and TRBJ2-2; D possibly corresponds to TRBD1 (5 bases). Germline V gene data show CDR1 as SGHTA and CDR2 as FQGNSA. Trimming left V 1 base short and J 5 bases short, with 11 bases between. The CDR3 spans 15 residues. CDR3 residues: CASSLEARETGELFF. The CDR3 DNA follows: TGTGCCAGCAGCTTAGAGGCCAGGGAAACCGGGGAGCTGTTTTTT. Based on the CDR3 plus reference TRBV7-2 and TRBJ2-2, the full variable domain is GAGVSQSPSNKVTEKGKDVELRCDPISGHTALYWYRQSLGQGLEFLIYFQGNSAPDKSGLPSDRFSAERTGGSVSTLTIQRTQQEDSAVYLCASSLEARETGELFFGEGSRLTVL.

The rearrangement joins TRBV5-4 to TRBJ2-7; TRBD1 is a possible D gene (6 bases). Germline assignment: CDR1 SGHNT and CDR2 YYREEE (reference sequence). This CDR3 is built from 12 residues. V was cut by 4 bases and J by 6 bases, with 11 bases left in between. CDR3 nucleotides: TGTGCCAGCAGCCTACAGGGACGCGAGCAGTACTTC. Translated, it gives CASSLQGREQYF.

This chain connects TRBV11-2 to TRBJ2-1, with a weak D call TRBD2 (6 bases). The CDR3 spans 14 residues. Between the trimmed V and J ends, which lost 6 bases and 6 bases, there was a span of 15 bases. Germline loops: CDR1 SGHAT, CDR2 FQNNGV. For the CDR3, the DNA is TGTGCCAGCAGGAGAACCGGGACTCCCAATGAGCAGTTCTTC. This encodes CASRRTGTPNEQFF. The full variable domain, rest sourced from reference TRBV11-2 and TRBJ2-1, is EAGVAQSPRYKIIEKRQSVAFWCNPISGHATLYWYQQILGQGPKLLIQFQNNGVVDDSQLPKDRFSAERLKGVDSTLKIQPAKLEDSAVYLCASRRTGTPNEQFFGPGTRLTVL.

In this sample, this clonotype turned up a few times. The V call is TRBV11-2, the J call TRBJ2-7, with D possibly TRBD1 on 5 matching bases. V lost 5 bases and J lost 2, with 13 bases in between. Germline V gene lookup returns CDR1 SGHAT and CDR2 FQNNGV. The CDR3 is 14 amino acids. The CDR3 spells CASSQAPGPYEQYF. The CDR3 DNA follows: TGTGCCAGCAGCCAGGCCCCAGGGCCCTACGAGCAGTACTTC.

This rearrangement joins TRBV7-2 to TRBJ2-1; 13 positions match TRBD2. Germline-derived CDR1 and CDR2 are SGHTA and FQGNSA. V dropped 5 bases and J dropped 7; count of bases not matched to a gene: 8. This CDR3 region has 16 residues. Here the CDR3 reads CASSPRGLAGVNEQFF. The CDR3 DNA reads as TGTGCCAGCAGCCCTCGTGGACTAGCGGGGGTGAATGAGCAGTTCTTC.